These T cell receptor beta chains were read from a single sample in a study of shared clonotypes between healthy human individuals. Data came from immunoSEQ multiplex PCR; TCRdb stores just in-frame clones and leaves some out. In the table there are about 990,000 clones, approximately 78% of which are singletons. The material sequenced was memory CD4+ T cells from PBMCs. These receptors originate from a man aged 18 to 30 in good health. Some clones in this sample may be carry-over from other donors' samples. CDR3s include the opening cysteine and the closing phenylalanine or tryptophan. The D gene is left open where the match is weak. Size tells how often a clone was seen (once, few, many) or the class of an expanded clone, and some rows leave it out.

clone size	V gene	J gene	D gene	CDR3 DNA	CDR3 protein
-	TRBV7-3	TRBJ2-7	-	TGTGCCAGCAGCGTCTTTGCGGGTCACGAGCAGTACTTC	CASSVFAGHEQYF
many	TRBV7-9	TRBJ2-3	-	TGTGCCAGCAGCTTCTCCGGCAGCACAGATACGCAGTATTTT	CASSFSGSTDTQYF
-	TRBV28	TRBJ1-1	TRBD1	TGTGCCAGCAGTCCAGGACAGGGGAACACTGAAGCTTTCTTT	CASSPGQGNTEAFF
-	TRBV7-2	TRBJ1-5	-	TGTGCCAGCAGCTACGGACAGAAAGGTCAGCCCCAGCATTTT	CASSYGQKGQPQHF
-	TRBV7-2	TRBJ2-7	-	TGTGCCAGCAGCTTATGGAGGGCGGGGGAGCAGTACTTC	CASSLWRAGEQYF
-	TRBV28	TRBJ1-2	-	TGTGCCAGCCATCCACAGGGCGACTATGGCTACACCTTC	CASHPQGDYGYTF
-	TRBV27	TRBJ2-7	-	TGTGCCAGCAGACAGGGTCGGTCCTACGAGCAGTACTTC	CASRQGRSYEQYF
-	TRBV28	TRBJ1-4	-	TGTGCCAGCAGTCCCCGTATCGGGTTCTCAACTAATGAAAAACTGTTTTTT	CASSPRIGFSTNEKLFF
-	TRBV28	TRBJ1-5	TRBD1	TGTGCCAGCAGACAAAGCCTGCCAGGGGGCGGTCAGCCCCAGCATTTT	CASRQSLPGGGQPQHF
-	TRBV7-2	TRBJ1-2	-	TGTGCCAGCAGCTTATTTGGGAGAGGCTACACCTTC	CASSLFGRGYTF
-	TRBV4-3	TRBJ1-3	-	TGCGCCAGCAGCCGAGACTCGAGGGTCTCTGGAAACACCATATATTTT	CASSRDSRVSGNTIYF
-	TRBV9	TRBJ1-5	-	TGTGCCAGCAGCCCTGGGAGTGGTTGGCCCCAGCATTTT	CASSPGSGWPQHF
few	TRBV7-7	TRBJ2-3	TRBD2	TGTGCCAGCAAACGACTAGCGGGAGTCAGCACAGATACGCAGTATTTT	CASKRLAGVSTDTQYF
-	TRBV30	TRBJ1-3	TRBD1	TGTGCCTGGGACAGGGGGTCCTTCCCATACTCTGGAAACACCATATATTTT	CAWDRGSFPYSGNTIYF
-	TRBV6-5	TRBJ1-2	TRBD1	TGTGCCAGCAGCCCAACAGGGGGGCAAATCTATGGCTACACCTTC	CASSPTGGQIYGYTF
-	TRBV5-1	TRBJ1-3	-	TGCGCCAGCAGCCCCGGGACTTCTGGAAACACCATATATTTT	CASSPGTSGNTIYF